These 3 T cell receptor beta chains came from one sample sequenced in a study of PD-1 blockade in mismatch repair-deficient tumors. The data were produced by immunoSEQ multiplex PCR, yet TCRdb's version contains in-frame clones alone and is incomplete. The profile covers around 100,000 clones, with around 80% appearing a single time and roughly 4.8% taken by the ten largest. Specimen: peripheral blood, collected approximately 60 weeks after starting pembrolizumab. The receptor set was obtained from an adult with mismatch repair-deficient cancer.

This chain links TRBV7-9 with TRBJ2-1; D call uncertain. CDR1 SEHNR and CDR2 FQNEAQ come from the germline V gene (reference sequence). Trimming removed 5 bases at V and 11 bases at J, with 16 bases between. CDR3 length: 13 residues. CDR3 amino acids: CASSDTELLKQFF. The DNA of the CDR3 is TGTGCCAGCAGCGACACAGAGTTATTAAAGCAGTTCTTC. Using reference TRBV7-9 and TRBJ2-1 for the parts outside the CDR3, the full variable domain is DTGVSQNPRHKITKRGQNVTFRCDPISEHNRLYWYRQTLGQGPEFLTYFQNEAQLEKSRLLSDRFSAERPKGSFSTLEIQRTEQGDSAMYLCASSDTELLKQFFGPGTRLTVL.

The rearrangement links TRBV5-1 to TRBJ2-3, with D possibly being TRBD2 (5 bases). The CDR3 sequence is 15 residues long. CDR1 and CDR2 (germline): SGHRS, YFSETQ. V was pared by 0 bases and J by 0 bases, with 8 bases between. The CDR3, as DNA: TGCGCCAGCAGCTTGGATACGGGAAGCACAGATACGCAGTATTTT. Its protein product is CASSLDTGSTDTQYF.

The chain couples TRBV5-5 to TRBJ2-7; possible D gene TRBD1, 6 bases. This CDR3 region has 13 residues. The V gene's germline CDR1 is SGHKS and CDR2 YYEKEE (reference sequence). Trimming removed 0 bases at V and 6 bases at J, with 10 bases between. Written as DNA, the CDR3 is TGTGCCAGCAGCTTGGAGCAGGGGCGCGAGCAGTACTTC. Residues: CASSLEQGREQYF.